This T cell receptor (beta chain) was sequenced during a study of OX40 agonist ivuxolimab in advanced cancers. Study-level background: Ivuxolimab was a fully human IgG2 agonistic monoclonal antibody targeting the costimulatory receptor OX40 (CD134). Intravenous ivuxolimab was administered to patients every 2 weeks at six dose levels: 0.01, 0.1, 0.3, 1.5, 3 and 10 mg/kg. Of the 50 to 55 dose-escalation patients, hepatocellular carcinoma was present in about 20, melanoma in roughly 15, renal cell carcinoma in 9 and head and neck cancer in 9. The dose-escalation cohort was about 86% male with a mean age of approximately 59 years, ranging from roughly 20 to 85. Patients were allowed to have had prior anti-PD-1, anti-PD-L1 or anti-CTLA-4 therapy, and about 40% of the dose-escalation patients had been treated with checkpoint inhibitors. Three dose-escalation patients achieved partial responses, one with hepatocellular carcinoma and two with cutaneous melanoma. The purpose of peripheral TCRbeta sequencing was to test whether ivuxolimab changed TCR sequence diversity and led to clonal T-cell expansion. The paper describes the monotherapy dose-escalation part (N ≈ 52 patients) of the phase I trial of ivuxolimab.

A remark on this clone: Its cognate antigen has yet to be identified. Base qualities are not recorded, but no much larger clone differs from it by a single base.

Patients with a history of autoimmune disease or receiving systemic immunosuppression were excluded from the trial. Peripheral blood for TCR sequencing was drawn from every dose cohort at baseline, at cycle 4 day 1 and at cycle 7 day 1. The samples were taken from a phase I, first-in-human, multicenter, open-label dose-escalation trial of ivuxolimab. Adults with locally advanced or metastatic head and neck squamous cell, hepatocellular, melanoma or renal cell carcinoma were enrolled in the trial. Before TCR sequencing, CD4+ T cells and CD8+ T cells from peripheral blood were sorted into separate populations. Results the study describes overall, beyond this receptor: On average, CD8+ T cells showed more expanded clones than CD4+ T cells after ivuxolimab. Antigen specificity was not determined for the clonally expanded peripheral T cells. Clonal expansion of both CD4+ and CD8+ blood T cells was observed from baseline to week 6 at doses 0.1 to 3.0 mg/kg. In partial responders in the 0.1-3.0 mg/kg groups, normalized peripheral clonal expansion was found to be among the lowest, especially among CD8+ T cells. Low levels of normalized T-cell clonal expansion were also seen in some patients who did not respond.

To sequence the TCRbeta CDR3 region, genomic DNA was isolated from the sorted cells. The immunoSEQ Assay was used to sequence the TCRbeta CDR3 regions. TCRdb provides this immuneACCESS table in a form limited to in-frame rearrangements. Some clones are lacking; in checked studies, under half of them reflect an unresolved V gene, and why the rest are absent is not known. The sample data list tens of thousands of clones, and about 88% of these were observed just once. About 13% of the sample comes from the top ten. Including cysteine and phenylalanine, the CDR3 has 14 amino acids. Just CDR3 DNA is preserved here, 42 bases in frame from base 1. For this chain, trimming is 6 bases at the V end and 8 bases at the J end, and the number of junction bases without a gene match is 10. The germline V gene provides CDR1 SGHTA and CDR2 FQGTGA.

The sequencing used CD4+ or CD8+ T cells sorted from blood, collected in a trial of the OX40 agonist ivuxolimab. The clonotype comes from an adult with an advanced solid tumor such as melanoma, head and neck, liver or kidney cancer. The V and J genes are TRBV7-3 and TRBJ1-2; a stretch of 9 junction bases matches TRBD1. The sequenced DNA is TGTGCCAGCAGTTTGGGGGGGACAGGGATGGGCTACACCTTC. It specifies CASSLGGTGMGYTF.